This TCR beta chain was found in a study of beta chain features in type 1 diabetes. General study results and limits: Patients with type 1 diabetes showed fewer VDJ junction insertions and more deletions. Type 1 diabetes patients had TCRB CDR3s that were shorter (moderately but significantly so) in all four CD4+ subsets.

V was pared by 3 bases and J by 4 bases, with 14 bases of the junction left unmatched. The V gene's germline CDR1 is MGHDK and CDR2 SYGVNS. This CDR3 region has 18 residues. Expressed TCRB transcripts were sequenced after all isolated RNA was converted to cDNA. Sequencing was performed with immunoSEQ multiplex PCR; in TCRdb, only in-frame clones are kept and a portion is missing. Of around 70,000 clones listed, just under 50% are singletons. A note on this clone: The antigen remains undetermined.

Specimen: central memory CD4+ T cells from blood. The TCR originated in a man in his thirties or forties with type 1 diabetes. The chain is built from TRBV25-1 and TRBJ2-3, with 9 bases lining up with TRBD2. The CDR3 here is CASSDPLGRGGLSDTQYF. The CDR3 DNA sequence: TGTGCCAGCAGTGACCCCCTGGGGCGGGGGGGCCTTTCAGATACGCAGTATTTT.